Below are 16 T cell receptor beta chains sequenced from a single sample in a study of response to subunit inactivated influenza vaccine. TCRdb reprocessed the RT-PCR reads with MiXCR, giving one entry per CDR3 protein. The table includes some 500,000 distinct CDR3 sequences, 13% detected once. The sample in question was PBMCs from blood, obtained more than 35 days after vaccination. These receptors originate from a man aged 50 or older who received an inactivated influenza vaccine.

The J gene is TRBJ1-4, the V gene TRBV29-1; D may be TRBD1 (6 bases). Germline values: CDR1 SQVTM, CDR2 ANQGSEA. The CDR3 is 13 residues long. The V and J ends lost 7 bases and 7 bases respectively, with 16 bases between them. The CDR3 region is CSAKDSGSEKLFF. In DNA, the CDR3 is TGCAGCGCGAAGGACAGTGGTAGTGAAAAACTGTTTTTT.

This clonotype was detected only a few times. The J gene is TRBJ2-1, the V gene TRBV15; no definite D call. Trimming removed 4 bases at V and 10 bases at J, with 20 bases between. The CDR3 contains 15 residues. The V gene's germline CDR1 is LNHNV and CDR2 YYDKDF (reference sequence). This chain's CDR3 is CATSNHMVASREQFF. CDR3 DNA sequence: TGTGCCACCAGCAACCACATGGTTGCCTCCCGCGAGCAGTTCTTC. Supplemented by reference TRBV15 and TRBJ2-1, the full variable domain reads DAMVIQNPRYQVTQFGKPVTLSCSQTLNHNVMYWYQQKSSQAPKLLFHYYDKDFNNEADTPDNFQSRRPNTSFCFLDIRSPGLGDTAMYLCATSNHMVASREQFFGPGTRLTVL.

The V and J genes are TRBV10-3 and TRBJ1-2, with TRBD1 matching over 7 bases. Germline CDR1 is ENHRY and CDR2 is SYGVKD. The CDR3 runs 15 residues. With V trimmed by 8 bases and J by 0 bases, 9 bases remained unmatched. This CDR3 reads CAIQGESSANYGYTF. CDR3 DNA sequence: TGTGCCATCCAGGGGGAGTCATCTGCTAACTATGGCTACACCTTC.

The chain carries TRBV28 and TRBJ1-4; D is uncertain. V lost 8 bases to trimming and J lost 4 bases, with 14 bases between them. Germline-derived CDR1 and CDR2 are MDHEN and SYDVKM. The CDR3 length is 14 residues. The CDR3 spells CASRHRVFNEKLFF. CDR3 in DNA: TGTGCCAGCCGGCACAGAGTATTTAATGAAAAACTGTTTTTT.

In its sample, this clonotype was seen many times. The CDR3 here is CASSWGSNSGANVLTF. CDR3 nucleotide sequence: TGTGCCAGCAGTTGGGGGTCCAACTCTGGGGCCAACGTCCTGACTTTC. J is TRBJ2-6 and V is TRBV6-5; the D gene could be TRBD1 or TRBD2 (5 bases each). The CDR3 is made up of 16 amino acids. The germline V gene has CDR1 MNHEY and CDR2 SVGAGI. Trimming shortened V by 4 bases and J by 0 bases, and 10 bases separated the two germline ends.

This clonotype has a handful of counts. The genes are TRBV5-5 and TRBJ2-1; 10 positions match TRBD2. CDR1 and CDR2 (germline): SGHKS, YYEKEE (reference sequence). The junction had 11 bases not matched to a gene; V was cut back by 5 bases and J by 6 bases. This CDR3 has 16 amino acids. This CDR3 reads CASSPSVAGGFNEQFF. The DNA for the CDR3 is TGTGCCAGCAGTCCCTCAGTAGCGGGGGGATTCAATGAGCAGTTCTTC.

The genes are TRBV12-3 or TRBV12-4 and TRBJ2-7, with 9 bases fitting TRBD2. Trimming at V came to 0 bases and at J to 3 bases, leaving 12 bases not matched to a gene. The CDR3 is made up of 18 amino acids. CDR3 amino acids: CASSLAKMRLAGIYEQYF. CDR3 nucleotide sequence: TGTGCCAGCAGTTTAGCGAAAATGCGGCTAGCGGGGATCTACGAGCAGTACTTC.

This clonotype appeared a few times. The J gene is TRBJ2-1, the V gene TRBV12-3 or TRBV12-4; 8 positions match TRBD2. Germline trimming cut 3 bases from V and 8 bases from J; bases unmatched to any gene: 6. The CDR3 consists of 14 residues. CDR3 nucleotides: TGTGCCAGCAGTTTTGCTAGCGGGTTTTATGAGCAGTTCTTC. The encoded protein is CASSFASGFYEQFF.

This clonotype has at least ten counts. The chain carries TRBV7-9 and TRBJ1-4; D is uncertain. In germline, CDR1 is SEHNR, CDR2 FQNEAQ (reference sequence). The V end lost 7 bases, the J end lost 3 bases, and 15 bases lay between the germline ends. The CDR3 covers 15 residues. CDR3: CASMQVPWANEKLFF. CDR3 DNA: TGTGCCAGCATGCAAGTCCCGTGGGCTAATGAAAAACTGTTTTTT.

The chain joins TRBV5-8 to TRBJ1-1; a possible D gene is TRBD1 (6 bases). The V end lost 4 bases, the J end lost 1 base, and 14 bases lay between the germline ends. The CDR3 runs 15 residues. CDR1 and CDR2 (germline): SGHTS, YDEGEE. The CDR3 region is CASSDQQGENTEAFF. CDR3 sequence (DNA): TGTGCCAGCAGCGACCAACAGGGTGAGAACACTGAAGCTTTCTTT.

This clonotype has more than one count but fewer than ten. This chain connects TRBV27 to TRBJ2-1, with 9 bases fitting TRBD2. Trimming cost V 3 bases and J 0 bases; bases outside gene matches: 9. The CDR3 runs to 18 residues. The V gene's germline CDR1 is MNHEY and CDR2 SMNVEV (reference sequence). The CDR3 nucleotides read TGTGCCAGCAGTTTTGCCGGCGGGGGGGCCGCCTCCTACAATGAGCAGTTCTTC. Its protein is CASSFAGGGAASYNEQFF.

This clonotype was seen a handful of times. This rearrangement joins TRBV5-1 to TRBJ2-7, with D possibly called TRBD1 or TRBD2 (5 bases each). The CDR3 is made up of 14 amino acids. V was trimmed by 4 bases and J by 5 bases, leaving 16 bases between them. CDR1 and CDR2 from the germline V gene are SGHRS and YFSETQ. This CDR3 is CASSSWGSVNEQYF. In nucleotides, the CDR3 is TGCGCCAGCAGCAGTTGGGGGAGCGTGAACGAGCAGTACTTC.

This clonotype was picked up a small number of times. The chain couples TRBV11-1 to TRBJ2-3; D is possibly TRBD1 or TRBD2 (5 bases each). Germline CDR1 reads SGHAT; CDR2 reads FQDESV (reference sequence). V lost 2 bases and J 0 bases, leaving 24 bases between the germline ends. The CDR3 loop spans 20 amino acids. The chain's CDR3 is CASSLPRGRFTPYSTDTQYF. In nucleotides, the CDR3 is TGTGCCAGCAGCTTACCTCGGGGCCGATTCACTCCCTATAGCACAGATACGCAGTATTTT.

The chain carries TRBV12-3 or TRBV12-4 and TRBJ2-5; D might be TRBD1 (5 bases). Trimming removed 3 bases from V and 5 bases from J, with 10 bases in between. There are 13 residues in the CDR3. The DNA of the CDR3 is TGTGCCAGCAGTTTTGCAGGGAAGGAGACCCAGTACTTC. Translated: CASSFAGKETQYF.

Remarks on this clonotype: This could be a read error, since a much larger clone is one nucleotide away. This chain uses TRBV12-3 or TRBV12-4 with TRBJ2-7; 9 bases match TRBD1. With V trimmed by 8 bases and J by 4 bases, 6 bases remained unmatched. CDR3 length: 13 amino acids. DNA for the CDR3: TGTGCCAGCGGCGTACAGGGGGCTTACGAGCAGTACTTC. It specifies CASGVQGAYEQYF.

This clonotype has only a few counts. The chain combines TRBV18 with TRBJ1-1; 8 nucleotides match TRBD1. Germline CDR1 is KGHSH and CDR2 is LQKENI. V lost 4 bases and J lost 6; bases outside the gene matches: 4. The CDR3 sequence is 13 residues long. CDR3 nucleotides: TGTGCCAGCTCACAACCGACAGGGGCTGAAGCTTTCTTT. This translates into CASSQPTGAEAFF.